The 27 T cell receptor beta chains presented below share a single source sample, sequenced in a study of blood T cell repertoires in COVID-19. Method: immunoSEQ multiplex PCR; TCRdb's copy keeps in-frame clones and lacks some. The sample has over 200,000 clones, roughly 86% seen once; the top ten hold about 8%. Sequencing input: peripheral blood. Source of these receptors: a woman in her forties or fifties with active or convalescent COVID-19.

This rearrangement joins TRBV6-1 to TRBJ2-4; D is unclear. Germline V CDR1 and CDR2: MNHNS, SASEGT. Trimming left V 0 bases short and J 6 bases short, with 9 bases between. The CDR3 sequence is 14 residues long. The CDR3: CASSEALGGNIQYF. The CDR3 DNA sequence: TGTGCCAGCAGTGAAGCTCTAGGCGGAAACATTCAGTACTTC.

As to this clone: Other DNA variants within this sample encode the same CDR3. CDR3 DNA sequence: TGCGCCAGCAGCGTTGGGACAGGGAACACTGAAGCTTTCTTT. Its translation: CASSVGTGNTEAFF. The rearrangement uses TRBV5-1 and TRBJ1-1, with 8 bases matching TRBD1. With V trimmed by 4 bases and J by 1 base, 3 bases remained unmatched. Germline values: CDR1 SGHRS, CDR2 YFSETQ. The CDR3 consists of 14 residues.

The chain employs TRBV3-1 (or the pseudogene TRBV3-2) and TRBJ2-1, with a weak D call TRBD2 (5 bases). Trimming stripped 5 bases from V and 4 bases from J, with 15 bases between. This CDR3 is 15 amino acids long. Germline CDR1 reads LGHDT; CDR2 reads YNNKEL (reference sequence). The CDR3 DNA reads TGTGCCAGCAGCATTCAACCTAGGGAGTACAATGAGCAGTTCTTC. Translating gives CASSIQPREYNEQFF.

The gene calls are TRBV6-1 and TRBJ1-2; a weak D match, TRBD1 (5 bases). Germline V gene lookup returns CDR1 MNHNS and CDR2 SASEGT. The germline V and J ends were trimmed by 3 bases and 3 bases, with 8 bases remaining between them. CDR3 length: 13 residues. The CDR3 protein is CASSDARDYGYTF. CDR3 in DNA: TGTGCCAGCAGTGACGCCAGGGACTATGGCTACACCTTC.

The V and J genes are TRBV2 and TRBJ1-4; 8 nucleotides agree with TRBD1. CDR1 is SNHLY, CDR2 FYNNEI, per germline. After removal of 6 bases from V and 5 bases from J, the junction contained 5 bases not matched to a gene. The CDR3 spans 14 residues. The CDR3 DNA follows: TGTGCCAGCAGGGGGGACAGGTTGAATGAAAAACTGTTTTTT. As protein: CASRGDRLNEKLFF. Based on the CDR3 plus reference TRBV2 and TRBJ1-4, the full variable domain is EPEVTQTPSHQVTQMGQEVILRCVPISNHLYFYWYRQILGQKVEFLVSFYNNEISEKSEIFDDQFSVERPDGSNFTLKIRSTKLEDSAMYFCASRGDRLNEKLFFGSGTQLSVL.

The chain joins TRBV7-9 to TRBJ1-2; 9 bases agree with TRBD1. Germline values: CDR1 SEHNR, CDR2 FQNEAQ (reference sequence). V shed 6 bases and J 6 bases; nucleotides not matched to a gene: 8. The CDR3 sequence is 14 residues long. CDR3 sequence: CASSRTGDMHGYTF. The CDR3 bases are TGTGCCAGCAGTAGGACAGGGGATATGCATGGCTACACCTTC.

This clone has only a few counts. The chain uses TRBV6-5 and TRBJ2-7, with a weak D call TRBD2 (6 bases). Germline-derived CDR1 and CDR2 are MNHEY and SVGAGI. Trimming took 6 bases from V and 6 from J, leaving 18 bases between them. The CDR3 has 14 amino acids. CDR3 protein: CASREGRRRAEQYF. CDR3 nucleotides: TGTGCCAGCAGGGAGGGGAGGCGACGGGCCGAGCAGTACTTC.

The chain carries TRBV28 and TRBJ1-5; D is possibly TRBD1 (5 bases). V lost 4 bases, J lost 6 bases, and 16 bases lay in between. CDR3 size: 15 residues. Per the germline V gene, CDR1 is MDHEN and CDR2 is SYDVKM. CDR3 DNA sequence: TGTGCCAGCAGTTCCACTTCCCAGGGCGGTCAGCCCCAGCATTTT. Encoded protein: CASSSTSQGGQPQHF.

This chain uses TRBV6-6 with TRBJ1-2, with 8 bases aligning to TRBD1. V was pared by 0 bases and J by 2 bases, with 2 bases of the junction left unmatched. The germline gives CDR1 MNHNY, CDR2 SVGAGI (reference sequence). This CDR3 is 15 amino acids long. For the CDR3, the DNA is TGTGCCAGCAGTTACTCGAGGACAGGGAACTATGGCTACACCTTC. Its protein is CASSYSRTGNYGYTF.

This chain connects TRBV15 to TRBJ1-2; D is unresolved. Looked up from germline, CDR1 is LNHNV and CDR2 is YYDKDF (reference sequence). The V and J ends lost 5 bases and 4 bases respectively, with 11 bases between them. The length of the CDR3 is 13 residues. The CDR3 region is CATSLGPAYGYTF. CDR3 nucleotides: TGTGCCACCAGCTTGGGCCCCGCCTATGGCTACACCTTC.

The chain links TRBV6-5 to TRBJ2-7, with a weak D call TRBD2 (6 bases). The length of the CDR3 is 14 residues. The V end was cut by 5 bases, the J end by 0 bases, with 11 bases between. Per germline, CDR1 MNHEY and CDR2 SVGAGI. CDR3 sequence (DNA): TGTGCCAGCAGTCCCCGGGGGAGCTCCTACGAGCAGTACGTC. Translating gives CASSPRGSSYEQYV.

The V gene is TRBV7-3, the J gene TRBJ2-4; the D gene is possibly TRBD2 (6 bases). There are 15 residues in the CDR3. Germline-derived CDR1 and CDR2 are SGHTA and FQGTGA. Trimming cost V 3 bases and J 3 bases, with 12 bases left between them. CDR3 sequence: CASSFGQGGKNIQYF. For the CDR3, the DNA is TGTGCCAGCAGCTTCGGGCAGGGAGGCAAAAACATTCAGTACTTC.

The chain uses TRBV29-1 and TRBJ1-4, with a weak D call TRBD1 (5 bases). The CDR3 runs 13 residues. CDR1 SQVTM and CDR2 ANQGSEA come from the germline V gene. Trimming stripped 7 bases from V and 8 bases from J, with 17 bases between. The CDR3 reads CSATPAKGEKLFF. CDR3 coding DNA: TGCAGCGCCACTCCCGCCAAGGGGGAAAAACTGTTTTTT. Looking up the rest from reference TRBV29-1 and TRBJ1-4 gives the full variable domain: SAVISQKPSRDICQRGTSLTIQCQVDSQVTMMFWYRQQPGQSLTLIATANQGSEATYESGFVIDKFPISRPNLTFSTLTVSNMSPEDSSIYLCSATPAKGEKLFFGSGTQLSVL.

J is TRBJ2-1 and V is TRBV11-2; TRBD2 might be the D (5 bases). V was cut by 5 bases and J by 0 bases, with 8 bases left in between. The germline V gene has CDR1 SGHAT and CDR2 FQNNGV. The CDR3 totals 14 residues. In DNA, the CDR3 is TGTGCCAGCAGCCGGGGAAGCTCCTACAATGAGCAGTTCTTC. Its protein is CASSRGSSYNEQFF.

The rearrangement links TRBV9 to TRBJ1-2, with 7 bases aligning to TRBD1. CDR1 and CDR2 (germline): SGDLS, YYNGEE. The V segment lost 0 bases and the J segment 4 bases; nucleotides outside the gene matches: 6. The CDR3 contains 15 residues. The CDR3 nucleotides are TGTGCCAGCAGCGTAGGCCAGGGGGTCGTCTATGGCTACACCTTC. The encoded protein is CASSVGQGVVYGYTF.

Here the CDR3 reads CASSPVGTRSVEQFF. The CDR3 bases are TGTGCCAGCAGCCCGGTGGGGACTAGGTCCGTTGAGCAGTTCTTC. V and J are TRBV28 and TRBJ2-1; 8 bases match TRBD2. The CDR3 extends over 15 amino acids. J lost 9 bases, V lost 6 bases, and 13 bases had no gene match. The germline V gene has CDR1 MDHEN and CDR2 SYDVKM.

The rearrangement links TRBV15 to TRBJ2-7; 9 positions agree with TRBD2. Germline assignment: CDR1 LNHNV and CDR2 YYDKDF (reference sequence). J gave up 0 bases and V 3 bases, and 15 bases lay outside the gene matches. This CDR3 region has 19 residues. The CDR3 DNA reads as TGTGCCACCAGCAGCGGATACGAACAAAGCGGGGGGTACTCCTACGAGCAGTACGTC. It encodes CATSSGYEQSGGYSYEQYV.

The chain combines TRBV29-1 with TRBJ1-4; D unresolved. V was shortened by 6 bases and J by 7 bases, with 15 bases between the two germline ends. CDR3 length: 13 residues. Germline V gene data show CDR1 as SQVTM and CDR2 as ANQGSEA. The CDR3 sequence: CSVRGRWGEKLFF. The CDR3 coding sequence is TGCAGCGTCCGTGGGAGATGGGGTGAAAAACTGTTTTTT.

The CDR3 DNA reads as TGTGCCAGCAGCTTATCACCGGGACAAATCTACGAGCAGTACGTC. As protein: CASSLSPGQIYEQYV. This sequence joins TRBV11-2 and TRBJ2-7; possible D gene TRBD1, 6 bases. The CDR3 totals 15 residues. CDR1 and CDR2 (germline): SGHAT, FQNNGV. Trimming shortened V by 2 bases and J by 3 bases, and 14 bases separated the two germline ends.

This clone was found once. The CDR3 is CASSPGQLSKAQYF. In DNA, the CDR3 is TGTGCCAGCAGCCCCGGACAACTCAGCAAGGCCCAGTACTTC. V and J are TRBV7-9 and TRBJ2-5; maybe TRBD1 (5 bases). In germline, CDR1 is SEHNR, CDR2 FQNEAQ (reference sequence). This CDR3 has 14 residues. V lost 5 bases to trimming and J lost 9 bases, with 19 bases between them.

The chain links TRBV28 to TRBJ2-7; TRBD1 might be the D (6 bases). The CDR3 is 16 amino acids. Germline CDR1 MDHEN, CDR2 SYDVKM. V dropped 2 bases and J dropped 4 bases, with 18 bases sitting between them. CDR3 coding DNA: TGTGCCAGCAGTTTAACCCGAGGCAGGGGCGATTACGAGCAGTACGTC. Translated, it gives CASSLTRGRGDYEQYV.

The chain is built from TRBV29-1 and TRBJ1-2; 8 bases agree with TRBD1. CDR1 and CDR2 from the germline V gene are SQVTM and ANQGSEA. CDR3 size: 15 residues. J gave up 3 bases and V 1 base, and 7 bases lay outside the gene matches. The CDR3: CSVEVPTGADYGYTF. The CDR3 bases are TGCAGCGTTGAAGTCCCGACAGGGGCGGACTATGGCTACACCTTC. The full variable domain, in which reference TRBV29-1 and TRBJ1-2 provide the parts outside the CDR3, is SAVISQKPSRDICQRGTSLTIQCQVDSQVTMMFWYRQQPGQSLTLIATANQGSEATYESGFVIDKFPISRPNLTFSTLTVSNMSPEDSSIYLCSVEVPTGADYGYTFGSGTRLTVV.

The genes are TRBV6-6 and TRBJ1-1; D is ambiguous. The V end was cut by 2 bases, the J end by 1 base, with 5 bases between. The CDR3 is 13 residues long. From germline, CDR1 is MNHNY and CDR2 SVGAGI (reference sequence). This CDR3 is CASSYVQNTEAFF. The CDR3 DNA reads as TGTGCCAGCAGTTACGTACAGAACACTGAAGCTTTCTTT.

This clone was observed a few times. This chain connects TRBV2 to TRBJ1-4, with D possibly matching TRBD1 (5 bases). This CDR3 comprises 16 residues. From germline, CDR1 is SNHLY and CDR2 FYNNEI. Trimming pared 4 bases from V and 1 base from J, leaving 13 bases between. The CDR3 sequence is CASSGQLLGTNEKLFF. The CDR3 coding sequence is TGTGCCAGCAGTGGACAGCTCTTGGGAACTAATGAAAAACTGTTTTTT.

This clone came up once. This chain uses TRBV30 with TRBJ1-3, with 7 positions matching TRBD1. V gave up 5 bases and J gave up 0 bases; unmatched junction bases: 7. The CDR3 consists of 15 residues. Germline lookup yields CDR1 GTSNPN and CDR2 SVGIG (reference sequence). The CDR3 sequence is CAWGRDSFSGNTIYF. CDR3 sequence (DNA): TGTGCCTGGGGGCGGGACAGCTTCTCTGGAAACACCATATATTTT. Filled out from reference TRBV30 and TRBJ1-3, the complete variable domain reads SQTIHQWPATLVQPVGSPLSLECTVEGTSNPNLYWYRQAAGRGLQLLFYSVGIGQISSEVPQNLSASRPQDRQFILSSKKLLLSDSGFYLCAWGRDSFSGNTIYFGEGSWLTVV.

The V gene is TRBV19, the J gene TRBJ1-1; a possible D gene is TRBD1 (5 bases). With 3 bases removed from V and 3 bases from J, the gap between germline ends came to 11 bases. CDR1 and CDR2 from the germline V gene are LNHDA and SQIVND (reference sequence). This CDR3 region has 14 residues. DNA for the CDR3: TGTGCCAGTAGTATCCAGGGTAAGGACACTGAAGCTTTCTTT. It translates to CASSIQGKDTEAFF.

In DNA, the CDR3 is TGTGCCAGCAGCTTTGGACAGGGTAGCCCGAGAGATACGCAGTATTTT. The encoded protein is CASSFGQGSPRDTQYF. This chain links TRBV11-2 with TRBJ2-3; 8 positions agree with TRBD1. From germline, CDR1 is SGHAT and CDR2 FQNNGV. This CDR3 is built from 16 residues. V lost 3 bases to trimming and J lost 5 bases; unmatched junction nucleotides: 10.